Sequencing of this T cell receptor beta chain was carried out in a study of blood T cell repertoires in COVID-19. Study-wide context: The cDNA or gDNA used as material had been derived from T cells, B-cell-depleted T cells, or PBMCs.

Looked up from germline, CDR1 is KGHSY and CDR2 is FQNENV. Trimming took 3 bases from V and 0 from J, leaving 6 bases between them. CDR3 length: 14 amino acids. Sequenced by immunoSEQ multiplex PCR; TCRdb stores in-frame clones only, minus some. The top ten clones hold approximately 0.93% of a sample with more than 150,000 clones, around nine tenths of them seen once. The sequenced material came from peripheral blood. The sequence derives from a woman in her late teens or twenties who had recovered from COVID-19. The rearrangement joins TRBV16 to TRBJ1-5; no definite D call. The CDR3, as DNA: TGTGCCAGCAGCCAGAGGAATAGCAATCAGCCCCAGCATTTT. Residues: CASSQRNSNQPQHF. The whole variable domain, filled in from reference TRBV16 and TRBJ1-5, reads GEEVAQTPKHLVRGEGQKAKLYCAPIKGHSYVFWYQQVLKNEFKFLISFQNENVFDETGMPKERFSAKCLPNSPCSLEIQATKLEDSAVYFCASSQRNSNQPQHFGDGTRLSIL.